This T cell receptor (beta chain) was recovered during a study of response to subunit inactivated influenza vaccine. Study-wide points: Each seasonal influenza vaccination, the authors suggested, recruits few new T cells.

This clonotype was recorded many times. Its antigen is as yet unknown. A single record per CDR3 protein comes from TCRdb applying MiXCR to the RT-PCR reads. Of hundreds of thousands of distinct CDR3 sequences in the sample, around 8% were seen once. This CDR3 region has 16 residues. Germline loops: CDR1 KGHDR, CDR2 SFDVKD. V lost 3 bases and J lost 5; bases outside the gene matches: 7. The receptor comes from a man aged 45 to 75 who received an inactivated influenza vaccine. The source was PBMCs from blood, collected 23 to 25 months after vaccination. The chain joins TRBV24-1 to TRBJ2-2; TRBD1 matches 8 bases. The CDR3 region has the DNA TGTGCCACCAGTGATGCTGGGACAGGCGGTACCGGGGAGCTGTTTTTT. It translates to CATSDAGTGGTGELFF.